This TCR beta chain was captured by sequencing in a study of blood T cell repertoires in COVID-19. Looked up from germline, CDR1 is SQVTM and CDR2 is ANQGSEA. The CDR3 has 12 amino acids. With 3 bases removed from V and 3 bases from J, the gap between germline ends came to 9 bases. TCRdb's copy holds only in-frame clones and misses some; the assay was immunoSEQ multiplex PCR. Found here are roughly 300,000 clones, around 89% of them singletons; the top ten hold around 6%. The specimen was peripheral blood. The rearrangement uses TRBV29-1 and TRBJ2-7; D may be TRBD1 (6 bases). The origin of this receptor is a man in his late teens or twenties who had recovered from COVID-19. The CDR3 here is CSVEGARYEQYF. The CDR3 nucleotides are TGCAGCGTTGAGGGGGCTCGCTACGAGCAGTACTTC.